These 28 T cell receptor beta chains were all obtained from the same sample, sequenced in a study of human T cells and chemical hapten exposure. From the RACE reads, TCRdb called clonotypes with MiXCR, one entry per CDR3 protein. The data show 50,000 to 65,000 distinct CDR3 sequences, about 10% seen once. The time point was: pre-sensitization, week 0. The treatment denotes: therapeutic diphenylcyclopropenone sensitization with weekly scalp DPC. The material was whole blood, obtained in connection with sensitization to the hapten diphenylcyclopropenone (DPC). Receptor source: a woman aged 40 to 50 with alopecia areata. Some clones in this sample may be carry-over from other donors' samples.

The sample holds a few counts of this clonotype. The chain couples TRBV10-1 to TRBJ2-1, with 7 bases that match TRBD2. With V trimmed by 0 bases and J by 3 bases, 2 bases remained unmatched. The CDR3 is 15 amino acids. The germline gives CDR1 WNHNN, CDR2 SYGVQD (reference sequence). The CDR3 region has the DNA TGCGCCAGCAGTGAGTCGGGAGGGAGCTACAATGAGCAGTTCTTC. Translated, it gives CASSESGGSYNEQFF.

The table lists this clonotype with many counts. CDR3 amino acids: CASRTGQPQHF. The CDR3 nucleotides read TGTGCCAGCAGGACTGGTCAGCCCCAGCATTTT. This chain links TRBV6-6 with TRBJ1-5; D ambiguous. Per the germline V gene, CDR1 is MNHNY and CDR2 is SVGAGI (reference sequence). The length of the CDR3 is 11 residues. Trimming removed 6 bases from V and 6 bases from J, with 6 bases in between.

This clonotype was seen many times. The chain links TRBV20-1 to TRBJ1-4; 9 bases are a match to TRBD1. Trimming cost V 4 bases and J 7 bases; bases outside gene matches: 4. Germline loops: CDR1 DFQATT, CDR2 SNEGSKA (reference sequence). CDR3 length: 13 amino acids. The CDR3 sequence is CSAKQGAREKLFF. As DNA, the CDR3 is TGCAGTGCTAAACAGGGGGCGCGTGAAAAACTGTTTTTT.

V and J are TRBV7-8 and TRBJ2-3; tentative D call: TRBD2 (6 bases). Trimming shortened V by 5 bases and J by 3 bases, and 18 bases separated the two germline ends. Germline loops: CDR1 SGHVS, CDR2 FQNEAQ. The CDR3 consists of 16 residues. The CDR3 nucleotides are TGTGCCAGCAGCCATAATCGGGGCGGGATGACAGATACGCAGTATTTT. It is translated as CASSHNRGGMTDTQYF.

This clonotype has a count of ten or more. The chain carries TRBV3-1 and TRBJ1-1; D not certain. Per the germline V gene, CDR1 is LGHDT and CDR2 is YNNKEL (reference sequence). With 5 bases removed from V and 3 bases from J, the gap between germline ends came to 4 bases. The CDR3 is 11 amino acids. CDR3 region: CASSFHTEAFF. CDR3 DNA: TGTGCCAGCAGCTTCCACACTGAAGCTTTCTTT.

This clonotype was seen more than once but under ten times. The chain is built from TRBV5-6 and TRBJ1-5; tentatively, D is TRBD1 (5 bases). The CDR3 totals 15 residues. CDR1 is SGHDT and CDR2 is YYEEEE in the germline V gene. The ends were cut back, 3 bases at V and 3 bases at J, with 13 bases in the middle. CDR3 DNA: TGTGCCAGCAGCTCGCAGGGAAACTTCAATCAGCCCCAGCATTTT. Protein: CASSSQGNFNQPQHF.

This clonotype was observed many times. The chain has TRBV2 and TRBJ2-1; tentative D call: TRBD2 (6 bases). The germline gives CDR1 SNHLY, CDR2 FYNNEI. The CDR3 has 14 residues. V was pared by 10 bases and J by 4 bases, with 17 bases between. CDR3 sequence reads: CATEEGTRYNEQFF. The CDR3 DNA reads TGTGCCACCGAGGAGGGGACCAGATACAATGAGCAGTTCTTC.

This clonotype was observed many times. The V call is TRBV19, the J call TRBJ1-5; 8 bases are shared with TRBD1. The CDR3 extends over 15 amino acids. In germline, CDR1 is LNHDA, CDR2 SQIVND (reference sequence). J lost 7 bases, V lost 3 bases, and 8 bases had no gene match. CDR3 sequence: CASSIMTGDMQPQHF. The DNA for the CDR3 is TGTGCCAGTAGTATTATGACAGGGGATATGCAGCCCCAGCATTTT.

The chain links TRBV28 to TRBJ2-7; 9 positions match TRBD1. The CDR3 has 16 amino acids. The germline CDR1 and CDR2 sequences are MDHEN and SYDVKM. The V segment lost 6 bases and the J segment 3 bases; nucleotides outside the gene matches: 12. The CDR3, as DNA: TGTGCCAGCAGCCTTATTTTCCCGGGACAGGGCTACGAGCAGTACTTC. This encodes CASSLIFPGQGYEQYF.

This clonotype has just a few counts. This CDR3 is CASSFGLAGETQYF. In DNA, the CDR3 is TGCGCCAGCAGCTTCGGACTAGCGGGAGAGACCCAGTACTTC. The chain has TRBV5-1 and TRBJ2-5; 11 nucleotides agree with TRBD2. The V segment lost 2 bases and the J segment 4 bases; nucleotides outside the gene matches: 1. The CDR3 runs 14 residues. Germline CDR1 is SGHRS and CDR2 is YFSETQ.

This clonotype was found many times. The rearrangement uses TRBV12-3 or TRBV12-4 and TRBJ1-6; D is possibly TRBD1 (6 bases). The V end was cut by 4 bases, the J end by 10 bases, with 14 bases between. The CDR3 runs 14 residues. The CDR3 loop is CASSSQGLNSPLHF. DNA of the CDR3: TGTGCCAGCAGTTCTCAGGGGCTGAACTCACCCCTCCACTTT.

Ten or more counts support this clonotype. V gene TRBV7-2 combines with J gene TRBJ1-1; 8 bases line up with TRBD1. This CDR3 comprises 13 residues. Germline trimming cut 8 bases from V and 11 bases from J; bases unmatched to any gene: 13. Germline V gene lookup returns CDR1 SGHTA and CDR2 FQGNSA. Here the CDR3 DNA reads TGTGCCAGCCGATATACATCGGACAGGGAGGCTTTCTTT. It codes for CASRYTSDREAFF.

This clonotype was counted many times. The chain carries TRBV11-3 and TRBJ2-6; a possible D gene is TRBD1 (6 bases). The CDR3 contains 15 residues. The germline V gene encodes CDR1 SGHNT and CDR2 YENEEA. The V gene lost 5 bases and the J gene lost 0 bases, with 8 bases spanning the gap. The CDR3 DNA reads as TGTGCCAGCAGCGGGGACACCTCTGGGGCCAACGTCCTGACTTTC. Translation: CASSGDTSGANVLTF. The entire variable domain, with the rest obtained from reference TRBV11-3 and TRBJ2-6, is as follows: EAGVVQSPRYKIIEKKQPVAFWCNPISGHNTLYWYLQNLGQGPELLIRYENEEAVDDSQLPKDRFSAERLKGVDSTLKIQPAELGDSAVYLCASSGDTSGANVLTFGAGSRLTVL.

A few counts support this clonotype. The chain has TRBV3-1 and TRBJ2-7; tentative D call: TRBD2 (6 bases). V shed 0 bases and J shed 3 bases, with 9 bases lying between them. CDR3 length: 14 amino acids. From germline, CDR1 is LGHDT and CDR2 YNNKEL (reference sequence). The CDR3 spells CASSQEHGGYEQYF. In nucleotides, the CDR3 is TGTGCCAGCAGCCAAGAGCACGGGGGCTACGAGCAGTACTTC.

This chain links TRBV18 with TRBJ1-5; D is unresolved. Germline-derived CDR1 and CDR2 are KGHSH and LQKENI. The CDR3 is made up of 14 amino acids. V gave up 2 bases and J gave up 7 bases, with 12 bases separating them. This CDR3 is CASSPGSLGQPQHF. The CDR3 coding sequence is TGTGCCAGCTCACCAGGCAGTTTGGGCCAGCCCCAGCATTTT.

This clonotype was detected many times. This rearrangement joins TRBV6-2 or TRBV6-3 to TRBJ2-2, with D uncertain. This CDR3 has 10 residues. Trimming took 8 bases from V and 6 from J, leaving 4 bases between them. CDR1 is MNHEY and CDR2 is SVGEGT in the germline V gene. The CDR3: CASRAGELFF. The CDR3 DNA follows: TGTGCCAGCCGTGCCGGGGAGCTGTTTTTT.

This clonotype has just a few counts. This chain links TRBV15 with TRBJ2-3, with D uncertain. Germline CDR1 reads LNHNV; CDR2 reads YYDKDF (reference sequence). The CDR3 loop spans 17 amino acids. V lost 3 bases and J lost 0, with 16 bases in between. The CDR3 region is CATSRGRSRSSTDTQYF. CDR3 DNA: TGTGCCACCAGCAGGGGCAGGTCACGATCTAGCACAGATACGCAGTATTTT.

The rearrangement joins TRBV19 to TRBJ2-2, with a possible D match to TRBD1 (6 bases). V was pared by 5 bases and J by 5 bases, with 12 bases between. Per the germline V gene, CDR1 is LNHDA and CDR2 is SQIVND (reference sequence). CDR3 size: 14 residues. The CDR3 coding sequence is TGTGCCAGTAGTTTCGACAGGATTACCGGGGAGCTGTTTTTT. Protein: CASSFDRITGELFF.

This clonotype was counted between two and nine times. The chain is built from TRBV6-1 and TRBJ1-5, with D uncertain. This CDR3 is 13 amino acids long. The V end lost 7 bases, the J end lost 3 bases, and 10 bases lay between the germline ends. Per the germline V gene, CDR1 is MNHNS and CDR2 is SASEGT. CDR3 sequence reads: CASILSPNQPQHF. CDR3 nucleotides: TGTGCCAGCATTTTGTCGCCCAATCAGCCCCAGCATTTT.

In this sample, this clonotype turned up a few times. V and J are TRBV18 and TRBJ1-2, with 9 nucleotides matching TRBD1. The CDR3 consists of 12 residues. With 4 bases clipped from V and 9 bases from J, the junction kept 3 bases outside the gene matches. The germline gives CDR1 KGHSH, CDR2 LQKENI. The chain's CDR3 is CASSQDRGSYTF. Here the CDR3 DNA reads TGTGCCAGCTCACAGGACAGGGGAAGCTACACCTTC.

The table lists this clonotype with many counts. The chain uses TRBV3-1 and TRBJ2-1; D is uncertain. The CDR3 totals 16 residues. CDR1 LGHDT and CDR2 YNNKEL come from the germline V gene (reference sequence). The germline V and J ends were trimmed by 2 bases and 5 bases, with 16 bases remaining between them. In nucleotides, the CDR3 is TGTGCCAGCAGCCAATCCCTATCCACAGATCACAATGAGCAGTTCTTC. As protein: CASSQSLSTDHNEQFF.

This clonotype turned up a few times. V usage is TRBV7-9 and J usage is TRBJ1-3; D not resolved. Germline V gene data show CDR1 as SEHNR and CDR2 as FQNEAQ (reference sequence). This CDR3 contains 14 residues. V shed 0 bases and J shed 0 bases, with 3 bases lying between them. Here the CDR3 reads CASSLAGSGNTIYF. The CDR3 nucleotides read TGTGCCAGCAGCTTAGCAGGCTCTGGAAACACCATATATTTT.

Ten or more counts support this clonotype. The chain has TRBV11-3 and TRBJ2-5; 8 bases agree with TRBD2. Germline CDR1 reads SGHNT; CDR2 reads YENEEA. There are 15 residues in the CDR3. Trimming cost V 5 bases and J 5 bases; bases outside gene matches: 10. The CDR3 nucleotides are TGTGCCAGCAGCCAGGGAGGGCGGGAGGCCGAGACCCAGTACTTC. Protein sequence: CASSQGGREAETQYF.

The sample holds many counts of this clonotype. The chain employs TRBV14 and TRBJ2-2, with a possible D match to TRBD2 (5 bases). Trimming pared 1 base from V and 6 bases from J, leaving 12 bases between. This CDR3 region has 15 residues. Germline V CDR1 and CDR2: SGHDN, FVKESK. The CDR3 DNA reads as TGTGCCAGCAGCCAAGCGAGAGGGTCGGCCGGGGAGCTGTTTTTT. Its protein is CASSQARGSAGELFF. The full variable domain, rest sourced from reference TRBV14 and TRBJ2-2, is EAGVTQFPSHSVIEKGQTVTLRCDPISGHDNLYWYRRVMGKEIKFLLHFVKESKQDESGMPNNRFLAERTGGTYSTLKVQPAELEDSGVYFCASSQARGSAGELFFGEGSRLTVL.

The table lists this clonotype with many counts. The V gene is TRBV20-1, the J gene TRBJ1-1, with D possibly being TRBD1 (5 bases). CDR1 and CDR2 from the germline V gene are DFQATT and SNEGSKA (reference sequence). The ends were cut back, 3 bases at V and 1 base at J, with 15 bases in the middle. This CDR3 region has 15 residues. CDR3 amino acids: CSASVPGLRNTEAFF. For the CDR3, the DNA is TGCAGTGCTAGTGTACCGGGACTTAGGAACACTGAAGCTTTCTTT.

In regard to this clonotype: Its ends do not fully match the called genes, so a read error is possible. This chain connects TRBV27 to TRBJ2-2; D perhaps matches TRBD2 (5 bases). Germline CDR1 is MNHEY and CDR2 is SMNVEV (reference sequence). This CDR3 contains 15 residues. The DNA for the CDR3 is TGTGCCAGCCGTTTCGGACTCGGCTCTAGCGGGGAGCTGTTTTTT. This encodes CASRFGLGSSGELFF.

The chain joins TRBV6-5 to TRBJ2-7; 9 bases agree with TRBD1. CDR1 MNHEY and CDR2 SVGAGI come from the germline V gene. The CDR3 runs 16 residues. With 4 bases clipped from V and 7 bases from J, the junction kept 14 bases outside the gene matches. CDR3 DNA: TGTGCCAGCAGTTTCCTACCGGGACAGGGTGCGCGGGAGCAGTACTTC. It translates to CASSFLPGQGAREQYF.

This clonotype has at least ten counts. The V gene is TRBV6-6, the J gene TRBJ2-4; the D gene could be TRBD1 or TRBD2 (5 bases each). Germline CDR1 is MNHNY and CDR2 is SVGAGI (reference sequence). The V and J ends lost 0 bases and 2 bases respectively, with 17 bases between them. The length of the CDR3 is 18 residues. CDR3 protein: CASSYSRDGGSPKNIQYF. Here the CDR3 DNA reads TGTGCCAGCAGTTACTCGAGGGACGGAGGATCCCCCAAAAACATTCAGTACTTC.